The 21 T cell receptor beta chains presented below share a single source sample, sequenced in a study of technical replicates of blood from several donors. Here immunoSEQ multiplex PCR was the method, and the copy in TCRdb shows in-frame clones only, minus some. The table lists more than 65,000 clones, about 92% of them singletons. The sequencing sample was made of T cells isolated from PBMCs. The origin of the receptors is a human donor in good health.

The chain links TRBV7-2 to TRBJ1-5; D is undetermined. The CDR3 is made up of 14 amino acids. The V and J ends lost 1 base and 4 bases respectively, with 8 bases between them. CDR1 is SGHTA, CDR2 FQGNSA, per germline. CDR3 bases: TGTGCCAGCAGCTTAGTACAGCTTAATCAGCCCCAGCATTTT. Translation: CASSLVQLNQPQHF.

In nucleotides, the CDR3 is TGTGCCAGCAGTTTATTCTGGGAGCGGAACTATGGCTACACCTTC. It codes for CASSLFWERNYGYTF. The chain carries TRBV28 and TRBJ1-2; D is undetermined. The germline gives CDR1 MDHEN, CDR2 SYDVKM. The CDR3 contains 15 residues. The V gene lost 1 base and the J gene lost 2 bases, with 11 bases spanning the gap.

The chain has TRBV6-5 and TRBJ1-1; a possible D gene is TRBD1 (6 bases). Trimming left V 2 bases short and J 1 base short, with 8 bases between. Germline V gene lookup returns CDR1 MNHEY and CDR2 SVGAGI. The CDR3 has 14 residues. The CDR3 region is CASSYRGANTEAFF. The DNA for the CDR3 is TGTGCCAGCAGTTACCGGGGGGCGAACACTGAAGCTTTCTTT.

The V call is TRBV5-1, the J call TRBJ2-7; a weak D match, TRBD2 (6 bases). The germline V and J ends were trimmed by 4 bases and 1 base, with 9 bases remaining between them. Germline CDR1 SGHRS, CDR2 YFSETQ. The CDR3 totals 13 residues. The CDR3 bases are TGCGCCAGCAGCGGCGGGATTTCCTACGAGCAGTACTTC. Translated: CASSGGISYEQYF.

The chain combines TRBV5-1 with TRBJ1-1; D ambiguous. V shed 3 bases and J shed 2 bases, with 11 bases lying between them. The CDR3 has 14 amino acids. Germline assignment: CDR1 SGHRS and CDR2 YFSETQ. The CDR3 loop reads CASSWRGFNTEAFF. The CDR3 coding sequence is TGCGCCAGCAGCTGGAGAGGGTTTAACACTGAAGCTTTCTTT.

CDR3 sequence (DNA): TGCACCAGGACATATGGCTACACCTTC. Residues: CTRTYGYTF. The chain employs TRBV20-1 and TRBJ1-2; tentatively, D is TRBD1 (5 bases). The CDR3 consists of 9 residues. Germline assignment: CDR1 DFQATT and CDR2 SNEGSKA (reference sequence).

The chain joins TRBV7-2 to TRBJ1-5, with a weak D call TRBD1 (6 bases). The ends were cut back, 3 bases at V and 5 bases at J, with 11 bases in the middle. The CDR3 has 14 residues. Germline CDR1 is SGHTA and CDR2 is FQGNSA. This CDR3 is CASSFTGFDQPQHF. CDR3 in DNA: TGTGCCAGCAGCTTCACAGGGTTCGATCAGCCCCAGCATTTT.

This chain links TRBV27 with TRBJ1-2; D is perhaps TRBD1 (6 bases). V was pared by 3 bases and J by 6 bases, with 23 bases between. Per germline, CDR1 MNHEY and CDR2 SMNVEV (reference sequence). There are 17 residues in the CDR3. The CDR3 DNA sequence: TGTGCCAGCAGTTTTAATGTCCGGGACACCGAGAGCCATGGCTACACCTTC. Its translation: CASSFNVRDTESHGYTF.

The chain employs TRBV28 and TRBJ2-4; a possible D gene is TRBD1 (6 bases). Trimming removed 4 bases from V and 6 bases from J, with 13 bases in between. The CDR3 extends over 14 amino acids. The germline CDR1 and CDR2 sequences are MDHEN and SYDVKM. The CDR3 DNA follows: TGTGCCAGCAGTTCTACGACAGGAGTAAACATTCAGTACTTC. Protein product: CASSSTTGVNIQYF.

The chain combines TRBV19 with TRBJ1-5; no reliable D call. From germline, CDR1 is LNHDA and CDR2 SQIVND (reference sequence). The CDR3 sequence is 15 residues long. Between the trimmed V and J ends, which lost 3 bases and 3 bases, there was a span of 12 bases. Here the CDR3 DNA reads TGTGCCAGTAGTATCGTTGAGGGAATCAATCAGCCCCAGCATTTT. Translating gives CASSIVEGINQPQHF.

The CDR3 loop is CASSLAQGAVYEQYF. The CDR3 DNA is TGTGCCAGCAGCTTAGCTCAGGGGGCGGTATACGAGCAGTACTTC. V gene TRBV7-9 combines with J gene TRBJ2-7, with TRBD1 matching 8 bases. J was trimmed by 4 bases and V by 0 bases; bases with no gene match: 5. This CDR3 has 15 residues. CDR1 is SEHNR and CDR2 is FQNEAQ in the germline V gene (reference sequence).

This clone was observed once. V gene TRBV13 combines with J gene TRBJ1-1; D call uncertain. In germline, CDR1 is PRHDT, CDR2 FYEKMQ (reference sequence). The CDR3 extends over 17 amino acids. V was shortened by 7 bases and J by 0 bases, with 21 bases between the two germline ends. The DNA of the CDR3 is TGTGCCAGCATCCCCTTGACCCGACTACTCATGAACACTGAAGCTTTCTTT. It is translated as CASIPLTRLLMNTEAFF.

This sequence joins TRBV28 and TRBJ2-7, with TRBD2 matching 10 bases. This CDR3 comprises 17 residues. With 3 bases clipped from V and 6 bases from J, the junction kept 14 bases outside the gene matches. Looked up from germline, CDR1 is MDHEN and CDR2 is SYDVKM. CDR3 in amino acids: CASSLPLGASGSTEQYF. CDR3 nucleotide sequence: TGTGCCAGCAGTTTGCCCCTAGGTGCTAGCGGGAGTACCGAGCAGTACTTC.

V is TRBV4-1 and J is TRBJ1-1; 8 bases are a match to TRBD1. This CDR3 region has 15 residues. Germline trimming cut 1 base from V and 1 base from J; bases unmatched to any gene: 2. Germline values: CDR1 MGHRA, CDR2 YSYEKL. The CDR3 DNA is TGCGCCAGCAGCCAAGTTACAGGGGGGAACACTGAAGCTTTCTTT. Its translation: CASSQVTGGNTEAFF.

The chain combines TRBV7-9 with TRBJ2-1, with TRBD2 matching 7 bases. The CDR3 spans 16 residues. The ends lost 1 base at V and 6 bases at J; junction bases unmatched: 9. Germline lookup yields CDR1 SEHNR and CDR2 FQNEAQ (reference sequence). CDR3 residues: CASSLDWTSRGNEQFF. In DNA, the CDR3 is TGTGCCAGCAGCTTAGATTGGACTAGTCGTGGCAATGAGCAGTTCTTC.

The rearrangement links TRBV27 to TRBJ2-1; the D gene is possibly TRBD2 (6 bases). Trimming removed 5 bases at V and 3 bases at J, with 17 bases between. Germline V lookup: CDR1 MNHEY, CDR2 SMNVEV (reference sequence). The CDR3 contains 16 residues. CDR3 in DNA: TGTGCCAGCAGTCCCGAATTAGCGGAAATCTACAATGAGCAGTTCTTC. Translation: CASSPELAEIYNEQFF.

Concerning this clone itself: At one boundary the junction diverges from the germline segment, which might be a read error. The chain is built from TRBV7-7 and TRBJ2-2, with 7 bases identical to TRBD1. The CDR3 runs to 17 residues. Germline lookup yields CDR1 SSHAT and CDR2 FNYEAQ (reference sequence). CDR3 bases: TGTGCTAGCAGCTTGAGAGAAGCAGGGGGAATTGGCGGGGAGCTGTTTTTT. Protein: CASSLREAGGIGGELFF. The variable domain in full, with the rest retrieved from reference TRBV7-7 and TRBJ2-2, is GAGVSQSPRYKVTKRGQDVTLRCDPISSHATLYWYQQALGQGPEFLTYFNYEAQPDKSGLPSDRFSAERPEGSISTLTIQRTEQRDSAMYRCASSLREAGGIGGELFFGEGSRLTVL.

The chain uses TRBV7-9 and TRBJ1-2; tentative D call: TRBD1 (5 bases). Trimming removed 5 bases at V and 5 bases at J, with 21 bases between. The CDR3 has 16 amino acids. Germline-derived CDR1 and CDR2 are SEHNR and FQNEAQ (reference sequence). The CDR3 sequence is CASSPRTGGKAYGYTF. The CDR3 DNA reads as TGTGCCAGCAGCCCGAGGACGGGGGGAAAGGCTTATGGCTACACCTTC.

The chain recombines TRBV29-1 with TRBJ2-7; TRBD1 aligns across 7 bases. The germline CDR1 and CDR2 sequences are SQVTM and ANQGSEA. After removal of 6 bases from V and 1 base from J, the junction contained 15 bases not matched to a gene. The CDR3 is 16 amino acids. The CDR3 DNA reads as TGCAGCGTCGATGGGGTTAGGGGGACAGAATCCTACGAGCAGTACTTC. Translating gives CSVDGVRGTESYEQYF.

The rearrangement joins TRBV21-1 to TRBJ1-5; the table's D call, TRBD1, was not checked against the DNA. TRBV21-1 is a known pseudogene. CDR3 length equals 21 residues. CDR3 DNA sequence: TGTGCCAGCAGCAAAAGTGGTCTTCGGGACAGGGAGTTTGGTAGCAATCAGCCCCAGCATTTT. Its protein is CASSKSGLRDREFGSNQPQHF.

J is TRBJ2-5 and V is TRBV30; D might be TRBD1 (5 bases). Germline CDR1 is GTSNPN and CDR2 is SVGIG (reference sequence). Trimming left V 2 bases short and J 5 bases short, with 9 bases between. The CDR3 is 12 amino acids. Here the CDR3 reads CAWSRGSETQYF. The CDR3, as DNA: TGTGCCTGGAGTAGGGGATCGGAGACCCAGTACTTC.